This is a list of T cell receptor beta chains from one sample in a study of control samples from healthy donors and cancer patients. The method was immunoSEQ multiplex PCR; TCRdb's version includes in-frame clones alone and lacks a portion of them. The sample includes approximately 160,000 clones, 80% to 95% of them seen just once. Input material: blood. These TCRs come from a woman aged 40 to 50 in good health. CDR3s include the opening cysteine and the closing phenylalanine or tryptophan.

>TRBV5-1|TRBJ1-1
CASSLGPSTEAFF
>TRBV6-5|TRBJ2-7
CASSPHRAPYEQYF
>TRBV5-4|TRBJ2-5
CASRRRDSEETQYF
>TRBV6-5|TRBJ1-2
CASSSFQGFSNYGYTF
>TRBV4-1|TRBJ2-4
CASSQPSAGIAKNIQYF
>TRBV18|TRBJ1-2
CASSPMNEPGYTF
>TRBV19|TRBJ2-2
CASSRIDEYTGELFF
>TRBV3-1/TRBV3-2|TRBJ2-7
CASSQGLGQGTYEQYF
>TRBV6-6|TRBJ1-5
CASSLGLNQPQHF
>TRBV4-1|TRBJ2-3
CASSPPADTQYF
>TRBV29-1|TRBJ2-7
CSVGALWDTTYEQYF
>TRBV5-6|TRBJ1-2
CASSSDSLYGYTF
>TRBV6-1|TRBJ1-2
CASSEADSPNYGYTF
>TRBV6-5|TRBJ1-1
CASSYRGLNTEAFF
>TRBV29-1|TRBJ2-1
CSVEEGAYNEQFF
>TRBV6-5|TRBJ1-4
CASSPAGADEKLFF
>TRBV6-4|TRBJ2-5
CASSYHETQYF
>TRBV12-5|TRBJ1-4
CASSGTGREKLFF
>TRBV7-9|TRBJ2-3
CASSLGGATDTQYF
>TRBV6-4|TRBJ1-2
CASSDGGRGLIDGYTF
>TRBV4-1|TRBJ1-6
CASSPESSYNSPLHF
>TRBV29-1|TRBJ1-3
CSAGAGPFDTIYF
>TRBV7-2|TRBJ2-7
CASSFVAGSSYEQYF
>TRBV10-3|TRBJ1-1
CAISVGTANTEAFF
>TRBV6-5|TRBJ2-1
CASCSGTGGRDEQFF
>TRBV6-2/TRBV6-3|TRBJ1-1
CASSYGGPQNTEAFF
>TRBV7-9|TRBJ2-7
CASSGGTAYEQYF
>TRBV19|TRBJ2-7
CASSIPLGGEQYF